A selection of T cell receptor beta chains follows, all from one sample in a study of control samples from healthy donors and cancer patients. Sequencing was performed with immunoSEQ multiplex PCR; in TCRdb, only in-frame clones are kept and a portion is missing. The repertoire holds about 220,000 clones, with over 90% as singletons. Sequenced material: blood. Source of these receptors: a man aged 50 to 60 in good health. CDR3s include the opening cysteine and the closing phenylalanine or tryptophan. A D gene is named only where the DNA matches it firmly. Clone size is not always given. Where it is, it says once, few, many or a class for expanded clones.

TGTGCCAGCTCACCACCGGTAGGCTACGAGCAGTACTTC | CASSPPVGYEQYF | TRBJ2-7 | TRBV18 | NA | NA
TGCGCCAGCAGCTTGGCCGTGGGCGTTACTGAAGCTTTCTTT | CASSLAVGVTEAFF | TRBJ1-1 | TRBV5-1 | NA | NA
TGCAGCGTTGGGGGTACCTACGAGCAGTACTTC | CSVGGTYEQYF | TRBJ2-7 | TRBV29-1 | NA | NA
TGCGCCAGCAATCGGGCCGTGATGAACACTGAAGCTTTCTTT | CASNRAVMNTEAFF | TRBJ1-1 | TRBV5-1 | NA | NA
TGTGCCTGGAGTCCAACAGGGGATGAGCAGTTCTTC | CAWSPTGDEQFF | TRBJ2-1 | TRBV30 | NA | TRBD1
TGTGCCAGTAGTATGGCCAGGGGGCAAACTGAAGCTTTCTTT | CASSMARGQTEAFF | TRBJ1-1 | TRBV19 | NA | TRBD1
TGTGCCAGCAGTAACCAAAAAATCCGGGACTACCACACTGAAGCTTTCTTT | CASSNQKIRDYHTEAFF | TRBJ1-1 | TRBV27 | once | NA
TGTGCCAGCAGTGTGGGGATCGCAACTAATGAAAAACTGTTTTTT | CASSVGIATNEKLFF | TRBJ1-4 | TRBV2 | NA | NA
TGTGCCATCAGTGTGGAGGGGATCGAGCAGTACTTC | CAISVEGIEQYF | TRBJ2-7 | TRBV10-3 | NA | NA
TGTGCCAGCAGTGAACAGGGCGCTGAAGCTTTCTTT | CASSEQGAEAFF | TRBJ1-1 | TRBV6-1 | NA | NA
TGTGCCAGCAGTGGGAGGGAATCCGCTGGAAACACCATATATTTT | CASSGRESAGNTIYF | TRBJ1-3 | TRBV6-4 | once | NA
TGTGCCAGCAACCCTGGCGGGGGGAGAACAGATACGCAGTATTTT | CASNPGGGRTDTQYF | TRBJ2-3 | TRBV5-6 | NA | TRBD2
TGTGCCAGCAGCTCGCACGGAGACTCTAACTATGGCTACACCTTC | CASSSHGDSNYGYTF | TRBJ1-2 | TRBV3-1/TRBV3-2 | NA | NA
TGCGCCAGCAGCTTAGGTGAAAAACTGTTTTTT | CASSLGEKLFF | TRBJ1-4 | TRBV5-1 | NA | NA
TGTGCCAGCAATCGGGAAAACACCGGGGAGCTGTTTTTT | CASNRENTGELFF | TRBJ2-2 | TRBV2 | NA | NA
TGTGCCAGCAGCGTCCGGACTAGCGGGTTCGCCACCGGGGAGCTGTTTTTT | CASSVRTSGFATGELFF | TRBJ2-2 | TRBV9 | NA | TRBD2
TGTGCCAGTAGCTACGACAGGGAGGTTAATCAGCCCCAGCATTTT | CASSYDREVNQPQHF | TRBJ1-5 | TRBV19 | NA | TRBD1
TGCAGTGAGGGGACTGTGGAGACCCAGTACTTC | CSEGTVETQYF | TRBJ2-5 | TRBV20-1 | NA | NA
TGTGCCAGCAGCCATTCACCCGACCGGACTGGGGCCAACGTCCTGACTTTC | CASSHSPDRTGANVLTF | TRBJ2-6 | TRBV3-1/TRBV3-2 | NA | NA
TGTGCCAGCTCACAGGGACAGGTCGGGAACTCACCCCTCCACTTT | CASSQGQVGNSPLHF | TRBJ1-6 | TRBV18 | NA | TRBD1
TGTGCCCATACAGCGAAGAGAAACAATGAGCAGTTCTTC | CAHTAKRNNEQFF | TRBJ2-1 | TRBV28 | NA | NA
TGTGCCAGCCGAAGACAGGGGTATGGCTACACCTTC | CASRRQGYGYTF | TRBJ1-2 | TRBV2 | few | TRBD1
TGCGCCAGCAGCTTGGAGGCCAGCAATCAGCCCCAGCATTTT | CASSLEASNQPQHF | TRBJ1-5 | TRBV5-1 | NA | NA
TGTGCCAGCAGCTCCACCCGCAAGGGGAGCATAACCGGGGAGCTGTTTTTT | CASSSTRKGSITGELFF | TRBJ2-2 | TRBV7-9 | once | NA
TGCGCCAGCAGCCAAGAAGTGTTCGGGGGGGCCCCCTACGAGCAGTACTTC | CASSQEVFGGAPYEQYF | TRBJ2-7 | TRBV4-3 | NA | TRBD2
TGTGCCAGCAGTGAATTTGGGACAGGGTTCACCGGGGAGCTGTTTTTT | CASSEFGTGFTGELFF | TRBJ2-2 | TRBV6-1 | NA | TRBD1
TGTGCCAGCAGTTTATCCCAGGGGCGACCTAACTATGGCTACACCTTC | CASSLSQGRPNYGYTF | TRBJ1-2 | TRBV28 | NA | NA
TGTGCCAGCAGCTTGCGCGGAAAGGGTTATGGCTACACCTTC | CASSLRGKGYGYTF | TRBJ1-2 | TRBV5-6 | NA | NA
TGTGCCAGCACTAAACGGACTAGCGGGGGGCCGAATGAGCAGTTCTTC | CASTKRTSGGPNEQFF | TRBJ2-1 | TRBV11-1 | NA | TRBD2
TGTGCCAGCAGCGTAGTCGAAGCGGGGGGCGGGGAGACCCAGTACTTC | CASSVVEAGGGETQYF | TRBJ2-5 | TRBV9 | NA | TRBD2
TGTGCCAGCTCACCCGCCGGGACAGACCCTTATGGCTACACCTTC | CASSPAGTDPYGYTF | TRBJ1-2 | TRBV18 | NA | TRBD1
TGCGCCAGCAGCCAGGAAAAACTACTCGAGCAGTACTTC | CASSQEKLLEQYF | TRBJ2-7 | TRBV4-1 | NA | NA
TGTGCCAGCAGCTTAGGGTCCCAGGGACGTCAAGGCTACACCTTC | CASSLGSQGRQGYTF | TRBJ1-2 | TRBV11-2 | NA | NA
TGTGCCAGCAGCGTAGGCACCCCGGGGACTGAAGCTTTCTTT | CASSVGTPGTEAFF | TRBJ1-1 | TRBV9 | NA | NA
TGTGCCAGCAGCCGCTGGGGACTAGTCTCCTACAATGAGCAGTTCTTC | CASSRWGLVSYNEQFF | TRBJ2-1 | TRBV27 | NA | TRBD2
TGTGCCAGCACCGCCCTGGCGGGAGAGCAGTACTTC | CASTALAGEQYF | TRBJ2-7 | TRBV6-5 | NA | NA
TGTGCCAGCTCACCACCCAGCCAGAACGGGGAGCTGTTTTTT | CASSPPSQNGELFF | TRBJ2-2 | TRBV18 | NA | NA
TGTGCCAGCAGCTACGGATGGCCGGGAGAAGCTTTCTTT | CASSYGWPGEAFF | TRBJ1-1 | TRBV5-4 | NA | NA
TGTGCCAGCAGCTTGAGGGTGATTAGCGGGGACGAGCAGTACTTC | CASSLRVISGDEQYF | TRBJ2-7 | TRBV5-6 | NA | TRBD2
TGTGCCAGCAGCATCGGACTAGCGGGGGCCCGCGTCGATGAGCAGTTCTTC | CASSIGLAGARVDEQFF | TRBJ2-1 | TRBV11-3 | NA | TRBD2
TGTGCCAGCAGCCAACGGGGGGGCCAGCCCCAGCATTTT | CASSQRGGQPQHF | TRBJ1-5 | TRBV3-1/TRBV3-2 | once | NA
TGTGCCAGCAGCTTAAATATAGATGAAAAACTGTTTTTT | CASSLNIDEKLFF | TRBJ1-4 | TRBV7-2 | NA | NA
TGTGCCAGCAGCTCGCCCTGGAGGGGAGCTGAAGCTTTCTTT | CASSSPWRGAEAFF | TRBJ1-1 | TRBV7-2 | NA | NA
TGTGCCAGCAGGACTAGCGGGGTTCGGGAGACCCAGTACTTC | CASRTSGVRETQYF | TRBJ2-5 | TRBV19 | NA | TRBD2
TGTGCCAGCAGCCAAGAAAAACGGCCGAGCTCCTACGAGCAGTACTTC | CASSQEKRPSSYEQYF | TRBJ2-7 | TRBV4-2 | NA | NA
TGTGCCAGCAGCTTTAACCTCTTAACAGATACGCAGTATTTT | CASSFNLLTDTQYF | TRBJ2-3 | TRBV7-2 | NA | NA
TGCGCCAGCAGCAGGAGGACAGGGCCCTCAGATACGCAGTATTTT | CASSRRTGPSDTQYF | TRBJ2-3 | TRBV5-1 | NA | TRBD1
TGTGCCAGCAGTATGGACGGAGAAGCTTTCTTT | CASSMDGEAFF | TRBJ1-1 | TRBV9 | NA | NA
TGTGCCAGCAGCGGTAGACAGGGCAGGAACACTGAAGCTTTCTTT | CASSGRQGRNTEAFF | TRBJ1-1 | TRBV5-4 | NA | TRBD1
TGTGCCAGCGGACCCGGGGGGGCGAGGGACGAGCAGTACTTC | CASGPGGARDEQYF | TRBJ2-7 | TRBV5-4 | NA | TRBD2
TGCGCCAGCAGCTTGGACGTGAACACTGAAGCTTTCTTT | CASSLDVNTEAFF | TRBJ1-1 | TRBV5-1 | NA | NA
TGTGCCATACTCGGTAACTATGGCTACACCTTC | CAILGNYGYTF | TRBJ1-2 | TRBV12-3/TRBV12-4 | NA | NA